This is a list of T cell receptor beta chains from one sample in a study of blood T cell repertoires in COVID-19. Method: immunoSEQ multiplex PCR; TCRdb's copy keeps in-frame clones and lacks some. Here the sample spans about 91,000 clones, roughly four fifths being singletons. Sequenced material: peripheral blood. Receptor source: a man in his fifties with active or convalescent COVID-19. Both conserved end residues are part of each CDR3. The D gene is left open where the match is weak. Size is omitted from some rows. Given values are once, few, many or a class for expanded clones.

DNA: TGTGCCAGCTCGGACACCTTTGAACCAACTTCACCCCTCCACTTT; CDR3: CASSDTFEPTSPLHF; V: TRBV19; J: TRBJ1-6; D: -; size: -
DNA: TGTGCCAGCAGCGTAGAGGGGGTAGGGGAGACCCAGTACTTC; CDR3: CASSVEGVGETQYF; V: TRBV9; J: TRBJ2-5; D: -; size: once
DNA: TGTGCCAGCAGCGTAGGTCCAGGGCGCTCGAAAGAGACCCAGTACTTC; CDR3: CASSVGPGRSKETQYF; V: TRBV9; J: TRBJ2-5; D: -; size: -
DNA: TGTGCCAGCAGTTTAAGGGGGCCAACAGAGACCCAGTACTTC; CDR3: CASSLRGPTETQYF; V: TRBV28; J: TRBJ2-5; D: TRBD1; size: -
DNA: TGCGCCAGCAGCTTGAGGCGGTCGGGAGAGACCCAGTACTTC; CDR3: CASSLRRSGETQYF; V: TRBV5-1; J: TRBJ2-5; D: -; size: -
DNA: TGCGCCAGCAGCTGGGGGGAACAGGTTAATTCACCCCTCCACTTT; CDR3: CASSWGEQVNSPLHF; V: TRBV5-1; J: TRBJ1-6; D: -; size: -
DNA: TGCGCCAGCAGCGGGACTAGCGGGGGGGGCAATGAGCAGTTCTTC; CDR3: CASSGTSGGGNEQFF; V: TRBV5-1; J: TRBJ2-1; D: TRBD2; size: -
DNA: TGTGCCAGCAGCGCCCGGGACAGCTATGGCTACACCTTC; CDR3: CASSARDSYGYTF; V: TRBV9; J: TRBJ1-2; D: TRBD1; size: -
DNA: TGTGCCAGCAGCTCCGGACAGCCTGGAAACACCATATATTTT; CDR3: CASSSGQPGNTIYF; V: TRBV28; J: TRBJ1-3; D: -; size: -
DNA: TGCGCCAGCAGCGGGGGACAGCTGAACAATGAGCAGTTCTTC; CDR3: CASSGGQLNNEQFF; V: TRBV5-1; J: TRBJ2-1; D: TRBD1; size: -
DNA: TGTGCCAGCAGCTTATTCGGGGGGGCGGCGGATACGCAGTATTTT; CDR3: CASSLFGGAADTQYF; V: TRBV7-2; J: TRBJ2-3; D: TRBD2; size: -
DNA: TGTGCCAGCAGCCAAGCGGGAACAGACAATGAGCAGTTCTTC; CDR3: CASSQAGTDNEQFF; V: TRBV3-1/TRBV3-2; J: TRBJ2-1; D: -; size: few
DNA: TGTGCCAGCAGTTTAGAATATGGCTACACCTTC; CDR3: CASSLEYGYTF; V: TRBV6-5; J: TRBJ1-2; D: -; size: -
DNA: TGTGCCAGCAGCCAAGTCAGGGGAGAATCCTACGAGCAGTACTTC; CDR3: CASSQVRGESYEQYF; V: TRBV3-1/TRBV3-2; J: TRBJ2-7; D: -; size: -
DNA: TGTGCCAGCAGCCCTCCTAGCGGGGGCCTTGCCGGGGAGCTGTTTTTT; CDR3: CASSPPSGGLAGELFF; V: TRBV3-1/TRBV3-2; J: TRBJ2-2; D: TRBD2; size: -
DNA: TGTGCCAGCAGCCCGGGACCGGGAGGAAAACTGTTTTTT; CDR3: CASSPGPGGKLFF; V: TRBV11-2; J: TRBJ1-4; D: -; size: -
DNA: TGTGCCAGTAGTACCCCGGGTCGGGGCAATCAGCCCCAGCATTTT; CDR3: CASSTPGRGNQPQHF; V: TRBV19; J: TRBJ1-5; D: -; size: -
DNA: TGTGCCAGCAGCCGGCCGGGACAGGGTTCCGCTGAAGCTTTCTTT; CDR3: CASSRPGQGSAEAFF; V: TRBV3-1/TRBV3-2; J: TRBJ1-1; D: TRBD1; size: -
DNA: TGTGCCAGCAAAGGACAGGGTTTAGGCTACACCTTC; CDR3: CASKGQGLGYTF; V: TRBV27; J: TRBJ1-2; D: TRBD1; size: -
DNA: TGTGCCAGCAGCTTAAGCTGGGACAGTCTTTCCCTCACTGAAGCTTTCTTT; CDR3: CASSLSWDSLSLTEAFF; V: TRBV14; J: TRBJ1-1; D: TRBD1; size: -
DNA: TGTGCCAGCACTGTTACAGGGGCAAACACTGAAGCTTTCTTT; CDR3: CASTVTGANTEAFF; V: TRBV6-5; J: TRBJ1-1; D: TRBD1; size: -
DNA: TGTGCCAGCAGTTTATCGGCCGGGACTGCTGGAAACACCATATATTTT; CDR3: CASSLSAGTAGNTIYF; V: TRBV27; J: TRBJ1-3; D: -; size: -
DNA: TGTGCCAGCAGCTTTAGGACAGAGCACACTGAAGCTTTCTTT; CDR3: CASSFRTEHTEAFF; V: TRBV7-2; J: TRBJ1-1; D: -; size: -
DNA: TGCGCCAGCAGCATGGGACAGGGTGGTGAAAAACTGTTTTTT; CDR3: CASSMGQGGEKLFF; V: TRBV5-1; J: TRBJ1-4; D: TRBD1; size: -
DNA: TGTGCCAGCAGCCGAAGCGGGGGGGGCACGACCTACGCGCAGTACTTC; CDR3: CASSRSGGGTTYAQYF; V: TRBV7-9; J: TRBJ2-7; D: TRBD2; size: -
DNA: TGCGCCAGCAGCCAAGGGGCAGGGGGGAGCACAGATACGCAGTATTTT; CDR3: CASSQGAGGSTDTQYF; V: TRBV4-1; J: TRBJ2-3; D: -; size: -
DNA: TGCAGCGTCCGAGGACTAGCGGGGGGACAAAGCACAGATACGCAGTATTTT; CDR3: CSVRGLAGGQSTDTQYF; V: TRBV29-1; J: TRBJ2-3; D: TRBD2; size: -
DNA: TGTGCCAGTAGTCCCTCCGGGGGAACCTACGAGCAGTACTTC; CDR3: CASSPSGGTYEQYF; V: TRBV19; J: TRBJ2-7; D: -; size: once
DNA: TGCGCCAGCAGCCAAGGGGCGGGGAGCGGTGGGGCCAACGTCCTGACTTTC; CDR3: CASSQGAGSGGANVLTF; V: TRBV4-1; J: TRBJ2-6; D: -; size: -
DNA: TGTGCCAGCAGTGGCGACAGGTTTTCCTACGAGCAGTACTTC; CDR3: CASSGDRFSYEQYF; V: TRBV28; J: TRBJ2-7; D: -; size: -
DNA: TGTGCCAGTGAGACAGGGTCCCTTCTGGAGACCCAGTACTTC; CDR3: CASETGSLLETQYF; V: TRBV19; J: TRBJ2-5; D: TRBD1; size: few